There are a few counts of the clone carrying this TCR beta chain. Its antigen is as yet unknown. The assay was immunoSEQ multiplex PCR, and TCRdb's table has in-frame clones only and misses some. Of some 15,000 clones listed, approximately 63% are singletons. The record originates from a study of CD4+ T cells in melanoma. The CDR3 is 14 amino acids. CDR1 and CDR2 from the germline V gene are SGHNT and YYREEE (reference sequence). V was pared by 1 base and J by 1 base, with 3 bases between. Study results and limitations: Neoantigen-specific CD4+ T cells in melanoma reportedly had diverse differentiation states. A reported correlation linked neoantigen-specific CD4+ T cells to CD8+, macrophage and B cell function.

The rearrangement links TRBV5-4 to TRBJ2-6; D is unresolved. Sequenced input: cells from a culture (not recorded whether cultured in vitro). The receptor was isolated from a human donor with melanoma. Here the CDR3 DNA reads TGTGCCAGCAGCTTGAAATCTGGGGCCAACGTCCTGACTTTC. Protein product: CASSLKSGANVLTF.